This passage covers 32 T cell receptor beta chains from one sample sequenced in a study of T cells after yellow fever vaccination. A single record per CDR3 protein comes from TCRdb applying MiXCR to the 5' RACE reads. The sample holds 450,000 to 650,000 distinct CDR3 sequences, about a fifth seen once. Sample: PBMCs, taken 21 days after the first yellow fever vaccination. The receptor source for this set is a man aged 18 to 29 who received the YFV17D yellow fever vaccine.

The V call is TRBV7-9, the J call TRBJ2-1, with D uncertain. The CDR3 length is 15 residues. Trimming took 2 bases from V and 4 from J, leaving 12 bases between them. The germline V gene has CDR1 SEHNR and CDR2 FQNEAQ (reference sequence). Here the CDR3 DNA reads TGTGCCAGCAGCTTACAGGCTAGTAGGTACAATGAGCAGTTCTTC. Translated: CASSLQASRYNEQFF.

This clonotype turned up a few times. The chain joins TRBV5-1 to TRBJ2-3; TRBD2 matches 8 bases. Germline V gene sequence: CDR1 SGHRS, CDR2 YFSETQ. The CDR3 contains 15 residues. The V and J ends lost 4 bases and 1 base, in that order; junction bases with no gene match: 5. CDR3 sequence (DNA): TGCGCCAGCAGCCGGGGGGGGTACGGCACAGATACGCAGTATTTT. Translation gives CASSRGGYGTDTQYF.

This clonotype appeared a few times. The CDR3 DNA reads TGTGCCAGCAGCACAACTGCTGTGATAAGGCAGACCCAGTACTTC. Protein sequence: CASSTTAVIRQTQYF. J is TRBJ2-5 and V is TRBV7-8; D is uncertain. The CDR3 length is 15 residues. Between the trimmed V and J ends, which lost 5 bases and 6 bases, there was a span of 19 bases. Germline CDR1 SGHVS, CDR2 FQNEAQ.

The rearrangement joins TRBV7-2 to TRBJ1-5; no clear D. V was trimmed by 6 bases and J by 6 bases, leaving 18 bases between them. CDR3 length: 15 residues. Looked up from germline, CDR1 is SGHTA and CDR2 is FQGNSA. The CDR3 DNA reads TGTGCCAGCAGGCTACTTTCAGGAGGGCCTCAGCCCCAGCATTTT. It translates to CASRLLSGGPQPQHF.

The chain couples TRBV6-5 to TRBJ2-7; D ambiguous. V lost 0 bases and J lost 3, with 9 bases in between. The CDR3 extends over 14 amino acids. Germline CDR1 reads MNHEY; CDR2 reads SVGAGI. CDR3 region: CASSYSERIYEQYF. CDR3 bases: TGTGCCAGCAGTTACTCGGAACGAATCTACGAGCAGTACTTC.

This clonotype was found a few times. The chain's CDR3 is CATSRDWAEAFF. The CDR3 region has the DNA TGTGCCACCAGCAGAGATTGGGCTGAAGCTTTCTTT. The chain combines TRBV15 with TRBJ1-1, with D unresolved. Germline V gene sequence: CDR1 LNHNV, CDR2 YYDKDF (reference sequence). V gave up 0 bases and J gave up 6 bases, with 5 bases separating them. The CDR3 loop spans 12 amino acids.

This clonotype was observed a few times. The V gene is TRBV3-1, the J gene TRBJ2-2; maybe TRBD2 (6 bases). The CDR3 is made up of 14 amino acids. Trimming removed 5 bases from V and 3 bases from J, with 10 bases in between. Germline V gene sequence: CDR1 LGHDT, CDR2 YNNKEL (reference sequence). CDR3 residues: CASSAGRYTGELFF. The CDR3 DNA reads as TGTGCCAGCAGCGCGGGGCGGTACACCGGGGAGCTGTTTTTT.

The chain couples TRBV9 to TRBJ1-4, with D uncertain. Germline CDR1 reads SGDLS; CDR2 reads YYNGEE. This CDR3 region has 15 residues. Trimming cost V 4 bases and J 6 bases, with 16 bases left between them. The CDR3: CASSSRGHPDEKLFF. The CDR3 coding sequence is TGTGCCAGCAGCTCGAGAGGGCACCCGGATGAAAAACTGTTTTTT.

The V call is TRBV4-3, the J call TRBJ1-5; TRBD1 is a possible D gene (6 bases). The germline V gene has CDR1 LGHNA and CDR2 YSLEER. The V end was cut by 1 base, the J end by 1 base, with 11 bases between. The CDR3 covers 16 residues. CDR3 residues: CASSQGTGQSNQPQHF. DNA of the CDR3: TGCGCCAGCAGCCAAGGAACAGGGCAAAGCAATCAGCCCCAGCATTTT.

The V call is TRBV4-2, the J call TRBJ2-5, with no clear D. The CDR3 runs to 17 residues. The germline V gene encodes CDR1 LGHNA and CDR2 YNFKEQ. Trimming stripped 1 base from V and 3 bases from J, with 18 bases between. The chain's CDR3 is CASSQGRIGRDEETQYF. In nucleotides, the CDR3 is TGTGCCAGCAGCCAAGGTCGGATAGGCCGAGACGAAGAGACCCAGTACTTC.

This clonotype was counted a few times. The chain uses TRBV3-1 and TRBJ2-1; 10 nucleotides line up with TRBD2. The CDR3 is 15 residues long. The junction had 4 bases not matched to a gene; V was cut back by 1 base and J by 7 bases. Germline CDR1 is LGHDT and CDR2 is YNNKEL (reference sequence). CDR3 amino acids: CASSQVLAGVNEQFF. CDR3 nucleotides: TGTGCCAGCAGCCAAGTCCTAGCGGGAGTTAATGAGCAGTTCTTC.

In its sample, this clonotype was seen a few times. The chain joins TRBV6-1 to TRBJ2-2, with D maybe TRBD1 (5 bases). V dropped 5 bases and J dropped 5 bases, with 15 bases sitting between them. Germline V gene sequence: CDR1 MNHNS, CDR2 SASEGT. This CDR3 is built from 15 residues. CDR3 loop: CASSHSWGETGELFF. CDR3 bases: TGTGCCAGCAGTCATTCTTGGGGCGAAACCGGGGAGCTGTTTTTT.

V gene TRBV6-1 combines with J gene TRBJ2-7, with 11 bases aligning to TRBD1. Germline CDR1 and CDR2: MNHNS and SASEGT. The ends lost 6 bases at V and 7 bases at J; junction bases unmatched: 14. The CDR3 totals 16 residues. DNA of the CDR3: TGTGCCAGCAGACGAGACCCGGGACAGGGGGTTGAGGAGCAGTACTTC. Translation: CASRRDPGQGVEEQYF.

The count of this clonotype is one. This chain joins TRBV29-1 and TRBJ2-3; D may be TRBD2 (6 bases). Looked up from germline, CDR1 is SQVTM and CDR2 is ANQGSEA. The V end was cut by 4 bases, the J end by 2 bases, with 16 bases between. The CDR3 covers 15 residues. DNA of the CDR3: TGCAGCGTTGGCCTTTGGGGGGATACCACAGATACGCAGTATTTT. This translates into CSVGLWGDTTDTQYF.

This clonotype was detected a few times. The gene calls are TRBV7-2 and TRBJ2-2; 8 positions match TRBD1. The germline V gene encodes CDR1 SGHTA and CDR2 FQGNSA. V lost 5 bases to trimming and J lost 3 bases; unmatched junction nucleotides: 8. The length of the CDR3 is 16 residues. In DNA, the CDR3 is TGTGCCAGCAGCCTTATTCAGGGGGCGGACACCGGGGAGCTGTTTTTT. Amino acids: CASSLIQGADTGELFF.

The genes are TRBV5-1 and TRBJ1-1, with no clear D. The CDR3 runs to 11 residues. V lost 0 bases and J lost 11, with 8 bases in between. The germline CDR1 and CDR2 sequences are SGHRS and YFSETQ. CDR3 sequence (DNA): TGCGCCAGCAGCTTGGCCGGCAGGGCTTTCTTT. Protein product: CASSLAGRAFF.

Many counts were recorded for this clonotype. The chain combines TRBV7-9 with TRBJ1-1, with unresolved D. In germline, CDR1 is SEHNR, CDR2 FQNEAQ (reference sequence). The length of the CDR3 is 12 residues. The V end lost 2 bases, the J end lost 3 bases, and 4 bases lay between the germline ends. Written as DNA, the CDR3 is TGTGCCAGCAGCTTAAGGGACACTGAAGCTTTCTTT. Amino acids: CASSLRDTEAFF.

The gene calls are TRBV7-9 and TRBJ2-1, with D unresolved. Germline loops: CDR1 SEHNR, CDR2 FQNEAQ (reference sequence). This CDR3 region has 13 residues. Deletions cut 6 bases from V and 7 bases from J, with 13 bases between. The DNA for the CDR3 is TGTGCCAGCAGACCGACCGGTTCAAATGAGCAGTTCTTC. It codes for CASRPTGSNEQFF.

This clonotype was detected only a few times. The DNA of the CDR3 is TGCGCCAGCAGCCAACCTCGAGAAGGGATCTATGGCTACACCTTC. Protein: CASSQPREGIYGYTF. The V call is TRBV4-1, the J call TRBJ1-2; D call uncertain. Trimming removed 2 bases at V and 4 bases at J, with 14 bases between. CDR3 length: 15 amino acids. Germline CDR1 is MGHRA and CDR2 is YSYEKL.

This clonotype was observed a few times. The chain links TRBV5-5 to TRBJ2-5; 8 nucleotides match TRBD1. Germline V gene sequence: CDR1 SGHKS, CDR2 YYEKEE (reference sequence). This CDR3 has 14 amino acids. J gave up 5 bases and V 3 bases, and 6 bases lay outside the gene matches. CDR3 in amino acids: CASSSRTGKETQYF. The CDR3 DNA reads TGTGCCAGCAGCTCCCGGACAGGGAAGGAGACCCAGTACTTC. The whole variable domain, filled in from reference TRBV5-5 and TRBJ2-5, reads DAGVTQSPTHLIKTRGQQVTLRCSPISGHKSVSWYQQVLGQGPQFIFQYYEKEERGRGNFPDRFSARQFPNYSSELNVNALLLGDSALYLCASSSRTGKETQYFGPGTRLLVL.

CDR3 loop: CAASGTGTEAFF. In nucleotides, the CDR3 is TGTGCCGCCTCCGGTACGGGCACTGAAGCTTTCTTT. J is TRBJ1-1 and V is TRBV25-1, with D uncertain. The germline V gene has CDR1 MGHDK and CDR2 SYGVNS. The CDR3 is 12 residues long. V was clipped by 11 bases and J by 4 bases, with 14 bases between them.

This clonotype appeared many times. The chain links TRBV24-1 to TRBJ2-2; D uncertain. CDR1 and CDR2 from the germline V gene are KGHDR and SFDVKD. V was shortened by 0 bases and J by 3 bases, with 10 bases between the two germline ends. This CDR3 spans 16 amino acids. CDR3 sequence: CATSDLGRADTGELFF. The CDR3 DNA reads TGTGCCACCAGTGATTTGGGCCGGGCCGACACCGGGGAGCTGTTTTTT.

V and J are TRBV20-1 and TRBJ2-1; TRBD2 might be the D (6 bases). V was clipped by 3 bases and J by 7 bases, with 16 bases between them. The CDR3 runs 14 residues. Germline CDR1 and CDR2: DFQATT and SNEGSKA (reference sequence). The CDR3 DNA follows: TGCAGTGCTAGGTGGGGGGTTAAGGCGAATGAGCAGTTCTTC. Protein product: CSARWGVKANEQFF.

This clonotype was observed at least ten times. An end of the junction differs from the germline gene, which may be a read error. This rearrangement joins TRBV27 to TRBJ2-3; D call uncertain. This CDR3 contains 12 residues. Germline loops: CDR1 MNHEY, CDR2 SMNVEV (reference sequence). DNA for the CDR3: TGTGCCAGCACGTCCAGCACGGATACGCAGTATTTT. Amino acid sequence: CASTSSTDTQYF.

V gene TRBV29-1 combines with J gene TRBJ2-7; 13 bases are shared with TRBD2. The CDR3 length is 14 residues. Germline CDR1 SQVTM, CDR2 ANQGSEA. V was pared by 6 bases and J by 1 base, with 3 bases of the junction left unmatched. In DNA form, the CDR3 reads TGCAGCGTGGGGACTAGCGGGGCTTCCTACGAGCAGTACTTC. It yields the protein CSVGTSGASYEQYF.

V is TRBV14 and J is TRBJ2-1, with TRBD1 matching 8 bases. This CDR3 is 16 amino acids long. The J segment lost 2 bases and the V segment lost 4 bases, leaving 7 bases of the junction unmatched. Per germline, CDR1 SGHDN and CDR2 FVKESK. This chain's CDR3 is CASSRDRDRPYNEQFF. The CDR3 DNA is TGTGCCAGCAGCCGCGACCGGGACAGGCCCTACAATGAGCAGTTCTTC. Filled out from reference TRBV14 and TRBJ2-1, the complete variable domain reads EAGVTQFPSHSVIEKGQTVTLRCDPISGHDNLYWYRRVMGKEIKFLLHFVKESKQDESGMPNNRFLAERTGGTYSTLKVQPAELEDSGVYFCASSRDRDRPYNEQFFGPGTRLTVL.

The V and J genes are TRBV7-9 and TRBJ2-2; 8 bases line up with TRBD1. Germline assignment: CDR1 SEHNR and CDR2 FQNEAQ (reference sequence). The J segment lost 6 bases and the V segment lost 5 bases, leaving 8 bases of the junction unmatched. The CDR3 extends over 15 amino acids. The CDR3 DNA follows: TGTGCCAGCAGCATCGGGACAGGAGTCGCCGGGGAGCTGTTTTTT. Translated, it gives CASSIGTGVAGELFF.

The chain has TRBV5-1 and TRBJ2-5, with D perhaps matching TRBD1 or TRBD2 (5 bases each). V shed 0 bases and J shed 2 bases, with 11 bases lying between them. The CDR3 consists of 15 residues. Per the germline V gene, CDR1 is SGHRS and CDR2 is YFSETQ. CDR3 DNA: TGCGCCAGCAGCTTGGTACCGGGACCGCAAGAGACCCAGTACTTC. This gives the protein CASSLVPGPQETQYF.

The V gene is TRBV7-9, the J gene TRBJ1-5; D remains ambiguous. Trimming pared 0 bases from V and 5 bases from J, leaving 8 bases between. Germline loops: CDR1 SEHNR, CDR2 FQNEAQ (reference sequence). The CDR3 runs 14 residues. CDR3 in DNA: TGTGCCAGCAGCTTAGCCCTTCCGGATCAGCCCCAGCATTTT. Translation: CASSLALPDQPQHF.

The rearrangement links TRBV5-1 to TRBJ1-2, with D possibly TRBD1 on 6 matching bases. Trimming shortened V by 5 bases and J by 7 bases, and 15 bases separated the two germline ends. The CDR3 contains 13 residues. The germline gives CDR1 SGHRS, CDR2 YFSETQ. The CDR3: CASRDPGDGGYTF. The DNA for the CDR3 is TGCGCCAGCAGGGATCCAGGGGATGGTGGCTACACCTTC.

There are a few counts of this clonotype. CDR3 sequence (DNA): TGCAGCGTCGGCCGGGGCTTAGAGACCCAGTACTTC. Its translation: CSVGRGLETQYF. The chain carries TRBV29-1 and TRBJ2-5; D could derive from TRBD1 or TRBD2 (5 bases each). V lost 6 bases and J lost 4, with 12 bases in between. Germline V lookup: CDR1 SQVTM, CDR2 ANQGSEA. The CDR3 runs 12 residues.

The table lists this clonotype with a few counts. This chain joins TRBV7-3 and TRBJ1-1; unclear D gene. CDR3 length: 13 residues. Trimming pared 4 bases from V and 2 bases from J, leaving 8 bases between. Germline-derived CDR1 and CDR2 are SGHTA and FQGTGA. CDR3 DNA sequence: TGTGCCAGCAGCTCTACCTATAACACTGAAGCTTTCTTT. Its translation: CASSSTYNTEAFF.